These T cell receptor beta chains were read from a single sample in a study of T cells after yellow fever vaccination. TCRdb fed the 5' RACE reads into MiXCR, producing one record per CDR3 protein. Counted here are approximately 250,000 distinct CDR3 sequences, over 4.5% occurring once; the ten biggest clones make up less than 3.5%. Here the sequenced sample was CD4+ T cells sorted from PBMCs, taken on the day of the yellow fever booster vaccination. These receptors all come from a man aged 18 to 30 who received the YFV17D yellow fever vaccine. The CDR3 runs from the conserved cysteine through the conserved F or W. The D gene is left open where the match is weak. Size values are once, few and many counts, or a class for expanded clones, and some rows have none.

D gene: NA; V gene: TRBV29-1; clone size: many; J gene: TRBJ2-1; CDR3 DNA: TGCAGCGCCGCGTGGTACAATGAGCAGTTCTTC; CDR3 protein: CSAAWYNEQFF
D gene: TRBD2; V gene: TRBV5-1; clone size: NA; J gene: TRBJ2-3; CDR3 DNA: TGCGCCAGCCTACCTAGCGGGGGGGCAGATACGCAGTATTTT; CDR3 protein: CASLPSGGADTQYF
D gene: TRBD2; V gene: TRBV7-2; clone size: few; J gene: TRBJ2-5; CDR3 DNA: TGTGCCAGCAGCTCACCGGGACTAGCGGGGAGAGAGACCCAGTACTTC; CDR3 protein: CASSSPGLAGRETQYF
D gene: NA; V gene: TRBV7-9; clone size: few; J gene: TRBJ1-1; CDR3 DNA: TGTGCCAGCAGCCTTCAACAGGGGAACACTGAAGCTTTCTTT; CDR3 protein: CASSLQQGNTEAFF
D gene: TRBD1; V gene: TRBV7-9; clone size: NA; J gene: TRBJ1-2; CDR3 DNA: TGTGCCAGCAGTACCACAGGGGGCGCCGGCTATGGCTACACCTTC; CDR3 protein: CASSTTGGAGYGYTF
D gene: TRBD1; V gene: TRBV20-1; clone size: NA; J gene: TRBJ1-6; CDR3 DNA: TGCAGTGCCGAACAGGGGGTAAGGAATTCACCCCTCCACTTT; CDR3 protein: CSAEQGVRNSPLHF
D gene: NA; V gene: TRBV4-2; clone size: many; J gene: TRBJ1-5; CDR3 DNA: TGTGCCAGCGGGGGAGAGGACAATCAGCCCCAGCATTTT; CDR3 protein: CASGGEDNQPQHF
D gene: TRBD2; V gene: TRBV4-2; clone size: NA; J gene: TRBJ2-3; CDR3 DNA: TGTGCCAGCAGCCTCCTAAGGGGGACTAGCGGGGTCCTTAGCACAGATACGCAGTATTTT; CDR3 protein: CASSLLRGTSGVLSTDTQYF
D gene: NA; V gene: TRBV9; clone size: many; J gene: TRBJ1-6; CDR3 DNA: TGTGCCAGCAGCGTAGATCCCAATTCACCCCTCCACTTT; CDR3 protein: CASSVDPNSPLHF
D gene: TRBD1; V gene: TRBV5-1; clone size: many; J gene: TRBJ2-3; CDR3 DNA: TGCGCCAGCAGCTTGGGGGACAGGAGCACAGATACGCAGTATTTT; CDR3 protein: CASSLGDRSTDTQYF
D gene: TRBD1; V gene: TRBV12-3/TRBV12-4; clone size: many; J gene: TRBJ2-7; CDR3 DNA: TGTGCCAGCAGGGGGACAGGGAGCTACGAGCAGTACTTC; CDR3 protein: CASRGTGSYEQYF
D gene: NA; V gene: TRBV7-9; clone size: many; J gene: TRBJ1-3; CDR3 DNA: TGTGCCAGCACCCTAAATCTGGGAGGAAACACCATATATTTT; CDR3 protein: CASTLNLGGNTIYF
D gene: TRBD2; V gene: TRBV9; clone size: many; J gene: TRBJ2-3; CDR3 DNA: TGTGCCAGCAGCTCGGCTAGCGGGGGTGCAGATACGCAGTATTTT; CDR3 protein: CASSSASGGADTQYF
D gene: TRBD1; V gene: TRBV7-2; clone size: few; J gene: TRBJ1-5; CDR3 DNA: TGTGCCAGCAGCTTAGCGGAGGGGGCTCAGCCCCAGCATTTT; CDR3 protein: CASSLAEGAQPQHF
D gene: NA; V gene: TRBV10-3; clone size: NA; J gene: TRBJ1-6; CDR3 DNA: TGTGCCATCAGTGGGGCAGAGGCAAGCTCCTATAATTCACCCCTCCACTTT; CDR3 protein: CAISGAEASSYNSPLHF
D gene: NA; V gene: TRBV20-1; clone size: NA; J gene: TRBJ1-4; CDR3 DNA: TGCAGTGCTAGAGATAGCAGGACCGGGGCTGAAAAACTGTTTTTT; CDR3 protein: CSARDSRTGAEKLFF
D gene: TRBD2; V gene: TRBV12-3/TRBV12-4; clone size: many; J gene: TRBJ2-1; CDR3 DNA: TGTGCCAGCAGTCTGCGACTAGCGGAGTACAATGAGCAGTTCTTC; CDR3 protein: CASSLRLAEYNEQFF
D gene: NA; V gene: TRBV7-2; clone size: few; J gene: TRBJ1-6; CDR3 DNA: TGTGCCAGCAGCTTAGACGGCGGTACAAGGAATTCACCCCTCCACTTT; CDR3 protein: CASSLDGGTRNSPLHF
D gene: NA; V gene: TRBV7-9; clone size: few; J gene: TRBJ1-1; CDR3 DNA: TGTGCCAGCGGAGGTCAACAGGCCGCTAACACTGAAGCTTTCTTT; CDR3 protein: CASGGQQAANTEAFF
D gene: TRBD2; V gene: TRBV20-1; clone size: few; J gene: TRBJ2-1; CDR3 DNA: TGCAGTGCTCCCCAGACTAGCGGGGGGTTCAATGAGCAGTTCTTC; CDR3 protein: CSAPQTSGGFNEQFF
D gene: TRBD1; V gene: TRBV5-1; clone size: few; J gene: TRBJ1-6; CDR3 DNA: TGCGCCAGCAGCTTGGACAGGGGTAGTGATTCACCCCTCCACTTT; CDR3 protein: CASSLDRGSDSPLHF
D gene: NA; V gene: TRBV5-1; clone size: few; J gene: TRBJ2-3; CDR3 DNA: TGCGCCAGCAGACGAGATGGGGGATATAGCACAGATACGCAGTATTTT; CDR3 protein: CASRRDGGYSTDTQYF
D gene: NA; V gene: TRBV20-1; clone size: many; J gene: TRBJ1-1; CDR3 DNA: TGCAGTGCAAAACAGGGCTCCGCGAACACTGAAGCTTTCTTT; CDR3 protein: CSAKQGSANTEAFF
D gene: NA; V gene: TRBV7-9; clone size: few; J gene: TRBJ2-5; CDR3 DNA: TGTGCCAGCAGCTTAGTTGGGAGTCCAGGAGAGACCCAGTACTTC; CDR3 protein: CASSLVGSPGETQYF
D gene: NA; V gene: TRBV30; clone size: NA; J gene: TRBJ2-2; CDR3 DNA: TGTGCCTGGAGTGGCCAGGGAAACACCGGGGAGCTGTTTTTT; CDR3 protein: CAWSGQGNTGELFF
D gene: NA; V gene: TRBV5-1; clone size: NA; J gene: TRBJ1-4; CDR3 DNA: TGCGCCAGCAGCTTGGGTGTAGGAGAGTCGACTAATGAAAAACTGTTTTTT; CDR3 protein: CASSLGVGESTNEKLFF
D gene: TRBD1; V gene: TRBV10-3; clone size: few; J gene: TRBJ2-3; CDR3 DNA: TGTGCCATCCGGGACAGGGGATCTGGCACAGATACGCAGTATTTT; CDR3 protein: CAIRDRGSGTDTQYF
D gene: NA; V gene: TRBV6-2/TRBV6-3; clone size: NA; J gene: TRBJ2-3; CDR3 DNA: TGTGCCAGCAGCCCCGGCCTTACGCAGTATTTT; CDR3 protein: CASSPGLTQYF
D gene: NA; V gene: TRBV29-1; clone size: many; J gene: TRBJ2-4; CDR3 DNA: TGCAGCGGCCGCAGGGGAGACATTCAGTACTTC; CDR3 protein: CSGRRGDIQYF
D gene: TRBD1; V gene: TRBV20-1; clone size: NA; J gene: TRBJ1-1; CDR3 DNA: TGCAGTGCTAGGACCAGGGGGCTGGAGGCTTTCTTT; CDR3 protein: CSARTRGLEAFF
D gene: NA; V gene: TRBV18; clone size: NA; J gene: TRBJ2-5; CDR3 DNA: TGTGCCAGCTCACCCGAAGCCGAGACCCAGTACTTC; CDR3 protein: CASSPEAETQYF
D gene: NA; V gene: TRBV28; clone size: many; J gene: TRBJ1-2; CDR3 DNA: TGTGCCAGCAGTTTATGGGACAGACCTTATGGCTACACCTTC; CDR3 protein: CASSLWDRPYGYTF
D gene: TRBD2; V gene: TRBV4-3; clone size: NA; J gene: TRBJ2-1; CDR3 DNA: TGCGCCAGCAGCCAAGTAGCGGGGGGCGATTTCGGTGAGCAGTTCTTC; CDR3 protein: CASSQVAGGDFGEQFF
D gene: TRBD1; V gene: TRBV18; clone size: many; J gene: TRBJ1-2; CDR3 DNA: TGTGCCAGCTCACCTTCCGGACAGGGCTCTCGAGGCTACACCTTC; CDR3 protein: CASSPSGQGSRGYTF
D gene: NA; V gene: TRBV3-1; clone size: many; J gene: TRBJ1-1; CDR3 DNA: TGTGCCAGCAGCCAAGATTTTACTGAAGCTTTCTTT; CDR3 protein: CASSQDFTEAFF
D gene: NA; V gene: TRBV5-1; clone size: NA; J gene: TRBJ1-5; CDR3 DNA: TGCGCCAGCAGCTTGGACTATGGGAAAAATCAGCCCCAGCATTTT; CDR3 protein: CASSLDYGKNQPQHF
D gene: TRBD2; V gene: TRBV5-1; clone size: many; J gene: TRBJ2-7; CDR3 DNA: TGCGCCAGCAGCAGCTTGGGTGGCGGGGGGGCCTTCTACGAGCAGTACTTC; CDR3 protein: CASSSLGGGGAFYEQYF
D gene: NA; V gene: TRBV15; clone size: many; J gene: TRBJ1-4; CDR3 DNA: TGTGCCACCAGAATCCAGGGAGGTGAAAAACTGTTTTTT; CDR3 protein: CATRIQGGEKLFF
D gene: NA; V gene: TRBV5-1; clone size: few; J gene: TRBJ1-4; CDR3 DNA: TGCGCCAGCAGTTGGGGCCGGAATGAAAAACTGTTTTTT; CDR3 protein: CASSWGRNEKLFF
D gene: NA; V gene: TRBV7-9; clone size: many; J gene: TRBJ2-1; CDR3 DNA: TGTGCCAGCAGCTTATTTTCCGGGGGGCCTTCAACTTACAATGAGCAGTTCTTC; CDR3 protein: CASSLFSGGPSTYNEQFF
D gene: NA; V gene: TRBV11-2; clone size: few; J gene: TRBJ1-2; CDR3 DNA: TGTGCCAGCGTTGGTTTAAATCGCCGGGAGGGGATAAACTATGGCTACACCTTC; CDR3 protein: CASVGLNRREGINYGYTF
D gene: NA; V gene: TRBV7-2; clone size: many; J gene: TRBJ2-5; CDR3 DNA: TGTGCCAGCAGCTTAGTTGGTCCTGTCGAGACCCAGTACTTC; CDR3 protein: CASSLVGPVETQYF
D gene: NA; V gene: TRBV2; clone size: NA; J gene: TRBJ1-3; CDR3 DNA: TGTGCCAGCAGAAGGACGGTCCGACAGGCATCTGGAAACACCATATATTTT; CDR3 protein: CASRRTVRQASGNTIYF
D gene: NA; V gene: TRBV5-4; clone size: many; J gene: TRBJ2-2; CDR3 DNA: TGTGCCAGCAGCGAGGTTAATCTAGCGAACACCGGGGAGCTGTTTTTT; CDR3 protein: CASSEVNLANTGELFF
D gene: TRBD2; V gene: TRBV6-2/TRBV6-3; clone size: few; J gene: TRBJ2-3; CDR3 DNA: TGTGCCAGCAGTTACAATCCACGTGGGGGGCAAGCGGGGGTGGAAGATACGCAGTATTTT; CDR3 protein: CASSYNPRGGQAGVEDTQYF
D gene: TRBD1; V gene: TRBV5-8; clone size: NA; J gene: TRBJ1-1; CDR3 DNA: TGTGCCAGCAGCCTTACGCAGGGGGCGAACACTGAAGCTTTCTTT; CDR3 protein: CASSLTQGANTEAFF
D gene: NA; V gene: TRBV19; clone size: NA; J gene: TRBJ1-6; CDR3 DNA: TGTGCCAGTAGTATGGGTTGGCAAGAGAATTCACCCCTCCACTTT; CDR3 protein: CASSMGWQENSPLHF
D gene: NA; V gene: TRBV2; clone size: few; J gene: TRBJ2-1; CDR3 DNA: TGTGCCAGCAGTGAGGGCGTCAGCTCCTACAATGAGCAGTTCTTC; CDR3 protein: CASSEGVSSYNEQFF
D gene: NA; V gene: TRBV20-1; clone size: few; J gene: TRBJ1-6; CDR3 DNA: TGCAGTGCACCCCTGGCAGGAAGTAATAATTCACCCCTCCACTTT; CDR3 protein: CSAPLAGSNNSPLHF
D gene: NA; V gene: TRBV27; clone size: few; J gene: TRBJ2-5; CDR3 DNA: TGTGCCAGCAGTTCGATCGACAGGTTGGGCGAGACCCAGTACTTC; CDR3 protein: CASSSIDRLGETQYF
D gene: NA; V gene: TRBV4-3; clone size: few; J gene: TRBJ2-7; CDR3 DNA: TGCGCCAGCAGCCAAGATACGAGGTTCAGCTCCTACGAGCAGTACTTC; CDR3 protein: CASSQDTRFSSYEQYF
D gene: NA; V gene: TRBV20-1; clone size: few; J gene: TRBJ2-4; CDR3 DNA: TGCAGTGCTCGGGCCCGAGGTCTAGCCAAAAACATTCAGTACTTC; CDR3 protein: CSARARGLAKNIQYF
D gene: NA; V gene: TRBV24-1; clone size: few; J gene: TRBJ1-5; CDR3 DNA: TGTGCCACTGGTGAGGGGGTAGGACAGCCCCAGCATTTT; CDR3 protein: CATGEGVGQPQHF
D gene: TRBD1; V gene: TRBV4-3; clone size: few; J gene: TRBJ1-6; CDR3 DNA: TGCGCCAGCAGCCAAGTGGCAACAGGGGTATCACCCCTCCACTTT; CDR3 protein: CASSQVATGVSPLHF